A single TCR beta chain is shown here with its context. Its cognate antigen is unknown. TCRdb processed the reads anew with MiXCR; each CDR3 protein has one entry. The data hold approximately 300,000 distinct CDR3 sequences, with more than 20% observed a single time. The CDR3 covers 13 residues. V was cut by 2 bases and J by 8 bases, with 13 bases left in between. The germline V gene has CDR1 SGHRS and CDR2 YFSETQ. This sample is part of a study of T cell repertoires in cytomegalovirus infection. Whole-study context: Recently identified HLA-C-restricted CMV epitopes were among the peptides used. An indication of both CMV infection and matching HLA type came from public TCR beta signatures.

Findings of the study overall: CMV-specific TCR beta clonotypes restricted by HLA-C dominated the ex vivo response. Using cumulative public TCR beta family frequency, the authors identified those who carried CMV together with the relevant HLA.

The sample in question was cultured PBMCs, obtained from culture after CMV antigen stimulation. The sequence was collected from a human donor in good health (CMV status not recorded). Some clones in this sample may be carry-over from other donors' samples. V and J are TRBV5-1 and TRBJ1-2; possible D gene TRBD1, 5 bases. CDR3 nucleotide sequence: TGCGCCAGCAGCTTAAGAGGGGATGGAGGCTACACCTTC. It translates to CASSLRGDGGYTF.